Listed below are T cell receptor beta chains from one sample, sequenced in a study of cytomegalovirus exposure and HLA in healthy donors. The method was immunoSEQ multiplex PCR; TCRdb's version includes in-frame clones alone and lacks a portion of them. The sample has over 150,000 clones, 70% to 85% seen once. Material: PBMCs. These receptors were obtained from a girl under 10 years old in good health and CMV-seropositive. Both conserved end residues are part of each CDR3. D genes are given only for firm matches. Clone size is given for some rows only: seen once, a few or many times, or a class if the clone is expanded.

>TRBJ2-7|TRBV7-2|TRBD2|-
TGTGCCAGCAGTAACCTGACTAGCGAGTCCTACGAGCAGTACTTC
CASSNLTSESYEQYF
>TRBJ1-1|TRBV5-6|-|once
TGTGCCAGCAGCTTACGGGGCGGGAAGACTGAAGCTTTCTTT
CASSLRGGKTEAFF
>TRBJ1-5|TRBV6-5|-|-
TGTGCCAGCAGTTACTCAGGGGCCAATCAGCCCCAGCATTTT
CASSYSGANQPQHF
>TRBJ1-1|TRBV27|-|-
TGTGCCAGCAGTTTAAAAGACATGAACACTGAAGCTTTCTTT
CASSLKDMNTEAFF
>TRBJ1-1|TRBV7-8|-|-
TGTGCCAGCAGCTTAAGGTGGGCGGGGAAAAAGGGTAATGAAGCTTTCTTT
CASSLRWAGKKGNEAFF
>TRBJ2-1|TRBV7-3|TRBD2|-
TGTGCCAGTAAAGCCGGGACTAGCGTCTCCAATGAGCAGTTCTTC
CASKAGTSVSNEQFF
>TRBJ2-5|TRBV27|-|-
TGTGCCAGCAGTCCCCGCAGGGTAACACAAGAGACCCAGTACTTC
CASSPRRVTQETQYF
>TRBJ2-7|TRBV4-2|TRBD2|-
TGTGCCAGCAGCCACGAAGGGGCGGGAGGAGTCTACGAGCAGTACTTC
CASSHEGAGGVYEQYF
>TRBJ2-1|TRBV5-1|TRBD1|-
TGCGCCAGCAGCTTCGGGACAGCCTCCTACAATGAGCAGTTCTTC
CASSFGTASYNEQFF
>TRBJ2-3|TRBV5-6|TRBD2|-
TGTGCCAGCAGCAGGGCGGGGGTGCTGGCAGATACGCAGTATTTT
CASSRAGVLADTQYF
>TRBJ1-2|TRBV30|-|once
TGTGCCTGGAGTGTATTCGGAGGCGGGGAGGGCTACACCTTC
CAWSVFGGGEGYTF
>TRBJ2-7|TRBV4-1|-|once
TGCGCCAGCAGCCAAATAGGACTATATTTCGACGAGCAGTACTTC
CASSQIGLYFDEQYF
>TRBJ2-1|TRBV12-5|TRBD2|-
TGTGCTAGTGGCCTGGGACTAGCTCATGGGCAGTTCTTC
CASGLGLAHGQFF
>TRBJ2-7|TRBV6-5|TRBD1|-
TGTGCCAGCAGTCGACAGGGGAGAGGCTACGAGCAGTACTTC
CASSRQGRGYEQYF
>TRBJ2-7|TRBV5-1|TRBD2|-
TGCGCCAGCAGCGCAGGCACTAGCGGGAGGGCCGAGCAGTACTTC
CASSAGTSGRAEQYF
>TRBJ2-3|TRBV5-4|-|-
TGTGCCAGCAGCTTGCGTGCCAGGGGAGGGCCAGATACGCAGTATTTT
CASSLRARGGPDTQYF
>TRBJ2-7|TRBV15|-|-
TGTGCCACCAGCAGAGATGATTTATTGGTGAGCTCCTACGAGCAGTACTTC
CATSRDDLLVSSYEQYF
>TRBJ1-1|TRBV14|TRBD1|-
TGTGCCAGCAGCCAGGGACAGGGTGGAACTGAAGCTTTCTTT
CASSQGQGGTEAFF
>TRBJ1-5|TRBV27|TRBD1|-
TGTGCCAGCAGGGGACAGGGTGGAAGCAATCAGCCCCAGCATTTT
CASRGQGGSNQPQHF
>TRBJ2-7|TRBV29-1|-|-
TGCAGCGTCCAGGGTGGTTTCCACGAGCAGTACTTC
CSVQGGFHEQYF
>TRBJ1-3|TRBV19|TRBD1|-
TGTGCCAGTAGTACAAGGAGGGGACAGAAAAACACCATATATTTT
CASSTRRGQKNTIYF
>TRBJ2-4|TRBV19|-|-
TGTGCCAGTACCGACACGAAAAACATTCAGTACTTC
CASTDTKNIQYF
>TRBJ2-5|TRBV5-6|-|-
TGTGCCAGCAGCTTGCGGGGATCAGAGACCCAGTACTTC
CASSLRGSETQYF
>TRBJ2-7|TRBV23-1|TRBD1|-
TGCGCCAGCAGTCAGCCGACAGGGGGTAGCTCCTACGAGCAGTACTTC
CASSQPTGGSSYEQYF
>TRBJ2-1|TRBV27|TRBD2|-
TGTGCCAGCAGTTTAGGGACTAGCGGGAGTGAGCAGTTCTTC
CASSLGTSGSEQFF
>TRBJ2-5|TRBV2|TRBD2|-
TGTGCCAGCATTCCAGGACTAGCGGGAGTGGAGACCCAGTACTTC
CASIPGLAGVETQYF
>TRBJ1-6|TRBV5-8|TRBD1|-
TGTGCCAGCAGGAGGACAGGGAGGTCCTATAATTCACCCCTCCACTTT
CASRRTGRSYNSPLHF
>TRBJ2-3|TRBV2|TRBD2|-
TGTGCCAGCAACGGACTAGCGGGAGTTGTCGATACGCAGTATTTT
CASNGLAGVVDTQYF
>TRBJ2-5|TRBV6-4|TRBD2|few
TGTGCCAGCAGTCCAGCCCCCGGGACTAGCTTTTTGGAGACCCAGTACTTC
CASSPAPGTSFLETQYF
>TRBJ2-1|TRBV5-4|TRBD1|-
TGTGCCAGCAGCCCAGGGGGAGTGGGCAATGAGCAGTTCTTC
CASSPGGVGNEQFF
>TRBJ1-1|TRBV9|-|-
TGTGCCAGCAGCCGTTCGGGGAACACTGAAGCTTTCTTT
CASSRSGNTEAFF
>TRBJ1-3|TRBV7-9|TRBD1|-
TGTGCCAGCAGCCACGGGACAGTGGATTTCTTGGGGGGAAACACCATATATTTT
CASSHGTVDFLGGNTIYF
>TRBJ2-5|TRBV9|TRBD2|-
TGTGCCAGCAGCGTATCTAGCGGGAGTAGTGGGCAAGAGACCCAGTACTTC
CASSVSSGSSGQETQYF
>TRBJ2-7|TRBV30|TRBD1|-
TGTGCCTGGAGACAGGGGTCATACCACGAGCAGTACTTC
CAWRQGSYHEQYF
>TRBJ1-1|TRBV28|-|-
TGTGCCAGCAGTTTATGGGCGACGGGGAACACTGAAGCTTTCTTT
CASSLWATGNTEAFF
>TRBJ2-2|TRBV5-4|TRBD2|once
TGTGCCAGCAGCTTCCGAGGACTAGCGGGTCACACCGGGGAGCTGTTTTTT
CASSFRGLAGHTGELFF
>TRBJ1-1|TRBV19|TRBD1|-
TGTGCCAGTACTACTGCAGGGGGCTCCGGCACTGAAGCTTTCTTT
CASTTAGGSGTEAFF
>TRBJ2-7|TRBV6-6|-|-
TGTGCCACCGAAAAGATGCTAGCCTACGAGCAGTACTTC
CATEKMLAYEQYF
>TRBJ2-7|TRBV30|TRBD2|-
TGTGCCTGGAGTCCGGGACTAGCGGGGGGGCCCTACGAGCAGTACTTC
CAWSPGLAGGPYEQYF
>TRBJ2-3|TRBV6-6|TRBD2|-
TGTGCCAGCAGTTACTCCTCAGCGGGGATCACAGATACGCAGTATTTT
CASSYSSAGITDTQYF
>TRBJ2-7|TRBV6-5|-|once
TGTGCCAGCAGACGCACAGGAGCGTTGGAGCAGTACTTC
CASRRTGALEQYF
>TRBJ2-7|TRBV30|-|once
TGTGCCTGGAGTTACGCCGGGACATGGAGGTACGAGCAGTACTTC
CAWSYAGTWRYEQYF
>TRBJ2-7|TRBV5-6|-|-
TGTGCCAGCAGCTGGCCCTCCTCCCGCGGGGGCCAATACGAGCAGTACTTC
CASSWPSSRGGQYEQYF